What follows are 23 T cell receptor beta chains derived from one specimen sequenced in a study of T cell changes during pregnancy in multiple sclerosis. Assay used: immunoSEQ multiplex PCR; TCRdb lists only in-frame clones, some missing. The sample contains around 26,000 clones, roughly 87% of which appear only once. The sample was CD8+ T cells from peripheral blood mononuclear cells, taken in the second trimester of pregnancy. These receptor sequences come from a female donor with multiple sclerosis, enrolled in a pregnancy study.

The CDR3 bases are TGTGCCATCAGTCGGGACACCAGCAATCAGCCCCAGCATTTT. Protein sequence: CAISRDTSNQPQHF. The V gene is TRBV10-3, the J gene TRBJ1-5; D perhaps matches TRBD1 (6 bases). Germline V gene lookup returns CDR1 ENHRY and CDR2 SYGVKD. V lost 5 bases and J lost 1, with 9 bases in between. The CDR3 has 14 residues.

The chain combines TRBV19 with TRBJ1-4; 7 bases fit TRBD1. This CDR3 is 14 amino acids long. Germline V gives CDR1 LNHDA, CDR2 SQIVND (reference sequence). The ends lost 6 bases at V and 6 bases at J; junction bases unmatched: 7. CDR3 DNA: TGTGCCAGTAGCACAGACAGGGATCATGAAAAACTGTTTTTT. This sequence encodes CASSTDRDHEKLFF.

This clone was counted a few times. This chain joins TRBV7-2 and TRBJ2-1, with 12 bases lining up with TRBD2. J lost 5 bases, V lost 5 bases, and 4 bases had no gene match. Germline V gene lookup returns CDR1 SGHTA and CDR2 FQGNSA. This CDR3 contains 15 residues. The CDR3 DNA follows: TGTGCCAGCAGCCGGACTAGCGGGACCCACAATGAGCAGTTCTTC. It specifies CASSRTSGTHNEQFF. Based on the CDR3 plus reference TRBV7-2 and TRBJ2-1, the full variable domain is GAGVSQSPSNKVTEKGKDVELRCDPISGHTALYWYRQSLGQGLEFLIYFQGNSAPDKSGLPSDRFSAERTGGSVSTLTIQRTQQEDSAVYLCASSRTSGTHNEQFFGPGTRLTVL.

This clone was picked up one time. The rearrangement uses TRBV5-1 and TRBJ2-1; 12 bases line up with TRBD2. CDR1 and CDR2 from the germline V gene are SGHRS and YFSETQ. The CDR3 has 15 amino acids. After removal of 4 bases from V and 7 bases from J, the junction contained 6 bases not matched to a gene. The CDR3 region is CASSPTSGSDNEQFF. The CDR3 DNA reads TGCGCCAGCAGCCCGACTAGCGGGAGCGATAATGAGCAGTTCTTC.

The V call is TRBV7-2, the J call TRBJ2-3, with TRBD2 identical over 7 bases. This CDR3 contains 15 residues. Germline CDR1 is SGHTA and CDR2 is FQGNSA. V gave up 4 bases and J gave up 4 bases; unmatched junction bases: 8. The CDR3 bases are TGTGCCAGCAGCTCCAGCCGGGCGGGAGCAGATACGCAGTATTTT. Translation gives CASSSSRAGADTQYF.

V usage is TRBV10-3 and J usage is TRBJ1-2, with D uncertain. Germline V gene data show CDR1 as ENHRY and CDR2 as SYGVKD. Trimming took 7 bases from V and 7 from J, leaving 16 bases between them. CDR3 length equals 13 residues. The CDR3 DNA follows: TGTGCCATCACCGAGGAGGTTGCAAGTGGCTACACCTTC. Translating it yields CAITEEVASGYTF.

This clone was recorded a few times. The J gene is TRBJ2-1, the V gene TRBV7-6; 12 bases are shared with TRBD2. The CDR3 sequence is 21 residues long. Germline CDR1 reads SGHVS; CDR2 reads FNYEAQ. Trimming cost V 3 bases and J 0 bases; bases outside gene matches: 15. The CDR3 DNA reads TGTGCCAGCAGCTTCACCCCCCCGGAACTAGCGGGAGGTGGCTCCTACAATGAGCAGTTCTTC. It translates to CASSFTPPELAGGGSYNEQFF.

The chain has TRBV6-5 and TRBJ2-7, with 7 bases that match TRBD1. Germline CDR1 MNHEY, CDR2 SVGAGI. The trim removed 3 bases at V and 0 bases at J, leaving 2 bases unmatched. The CDR3 contains 14 residues. The CDR3 is CASSYGDSSYEQYF. DNA of the CDR3: TGTGCCAGCAGTTATGGGGACAGCTCCTACGAGCAGTACTTC.

The chain links TRBV21-1 to TRBJ2-1; TRBD2, the table's D call, was not compared with the DNA. TRBV21-1 has pseudogene status. The CDR3 is made up of 16 amino acids. This CDR3 reads CASSGGRAGKRDEQFF. CDR3 bases: TGTGCCAGCAGCGGAGGGAGGGCCGGCAAAAGGGATGAGCAGTTCTTC.

The rearrangement joins TRBV11-2 to TRBJ1-5, with a weak D call TRBD1 (6 bases). Germline loops: CDR1 SGHAT, CDR2 FQNNGV. The CDR3 sequence is 14 residues long. V was shortened by 5 bases and J by 3 bases, with 11 bases between the two germline ends. The DNA for the CDR3 is TGTGCCAGCAGCCCAGGGGCAACCAATCAGCCCCAGCATTTT. Amino acids: CASSPGATNQPQHF.

V usage is TRBV7-9 and J usage is TRBJ1-1, with TRBD1 identical over 8 bases. This CDR3 has 14 amino acids. Losses at the gene ends were 6 bases for V and 5 bases for J; bases not matched to a gene: 8. CDR1 and CDR2 (germline): SEHNR, FQNEAQ (reference sequence). CDR3 residues: CASRDQGARTEAFF. CDR3 nucleotides: TGTGCCAGCAGAGATCAGGGGGCGCGGACTGAAGCTTTCTTT.

CDR3 residues: CASSVSRNSGNTIYF. CDR3 sequence (DNA): TGTGCCAGCAGTGTTTCTAGAAACTCTGGAAACACCATATATTTT. This sequence joins TRBV2 and TRBJ1-3; D remains ambiguous. Trimming removed 4 bases from V and 0 bases from J, with 10 bases in between. The length of the CDR3 is 15 residues. Germline values: CDR1 SNHLY, CDR2 FYNNEI.

V is TRBV11-2 and J is TRBJ2-5; 7 bases are shared with TRBD2. The CDR3 contains 15 residues. Germline V CDR1 and CDR2: SGHAT, FQNNGV. Trimming removed 5 bases from V and 4 bases from J; junction bases left unmatched: 10. CDR3 residues: CASSTLLARGETQYF. Here the CDR3 DNA reads TGTGCCAGCAGCACCCTACTAGCGAGGGGAGAGACCCAGTACTTC.

The chain has TRBV11-2 and TRBJ1-3; perhaps TRBD1 as D (5 bases). CDR3 length: 11 amino acids. CDR1 is SGHAT and CDR2 is FQNNGV in the germline V gene. V was shortened by 3 bases and J by 15 bases, with 12 bases between the two germline ends. CDR3 loop: CASSFSGAQYF. The CDR3 DNA reads as TGTGCCAGCAGCTTCAGTGGGGCCCAATATTTT.

The rearrangement uses TRBV29-1 and TRBJ1-1; 11 bases line up with TRBD1. The CDR3 is 13 amino acids. Losses at the gene ends were 8 bases for V and 5 bases for J; bases not matched to a gene: 7. The germline gives CDR1 SQVTM, CDR2 ANQGSEA. The CDR3 loop is CSTRDRGYTEAFF. CDR3 sequence (DNA): TGCAGCACACGGGACAGGGGGTATACTGAAGCTTTCTTT.

The chain employs TRBV6-1 and TRBJ1-1, with D possibly matching TRBD1 (6 bases). V lost 6 bases and J lost 4, with 18 bases in between. The CDR3 covers 15 residues. CDR1 and CDR2 from the germline V gene are MNHNS and SASEGT. The CDR3 DNA reads TGTGCCAGCAGGACAAGGGACAATTGGGGCACTGAAGCTTTCTTT. This encodes CASRTRDNWGTEAFF.

This chain links TRBV5-1 with TRBJ2-2; 14 bases line up with TRBD2. This CDR3 comprises 17 residues. V lost 5 bases to trimming and J lost 2 bases; unmatched junction nucleotides: 5. CDR1 and CDR2 from the germline V gene are SGHRS and YFSETQ. CDR3 sequence reads: CASRGTSGSSNTGELFF. CDR3 coding DNA: TGCGCCAGCAGGGGGACTAGCGGGAGCAGCAACACCGGGGAGCTGTTTTTT.

This chain connects TRBV13 to TRBJ2-4; D might be TRBD1 (6 bases). Trimming removed 3 bases from V and 5 bases from J, with 23 bases in between. CDR1 is PRHDT, CDR2 FYEKMQ, per germline (reference sequence). This CDR3 is 18 amino acids long. CDR3 region: CASSLRWDTLLTQNIQYF. DNA for the CDR3: TGTGCCAGCAGCTTGCGATGGGACACCCTTTTGACCCAAAACATTCAGTACTTC.

The chain combines TRBV25-1 with TRBJ2-7, with TRBD1 identical over 9 bases. In germline, CDR1 is MGHDK, CDR2 SYGVNS. This CDR3 spans 12 amino acids. V shed 10 bases and J 2 bases; nucleotides not matched to a gene: 3. In DNA form, the CDR3 reads TGTGCCACGGGACAGGGTACCTACGAGCAGTACTTC. It encodes CATGQGTYEQYF.

This clone was observed once. V and J are TRBV2 and TRBJ2-7; 10 nucleotides match TRBD2. Germline-derived CDR1 and CDR2 are SNHLY and FYNNEI. The CDR3 sequence is 15 residues long. V lost 6 bases, J lost 5 bases, and 10 bases stayed unmatched. The CDR3 region is CASSPSSGSIHEQYF. In DNA form, the CDR3 reads TGTGCCAGCAGCCCATCTAGCGGGAGTATCCACGAGCAGTACTTC.

The chain combines TRBV19 with TRBJ2-5; a possible D gene is TRBD1 (5 bases). The CDR3 is made up of 13 amino acids. Trimming took 5 bases from V and 4 from J, leaving 11 bases between them. Germline-derived CDR1 and CDR2 are LNHDA and SQIVND (reference sequence). CDR3 in amino acids: CASSPYTGETQYF. CDR3 DNA sequence: TGTGCCAGTAGTCCCTACACAGGAGAGACCCAGTACTTC.

The chain combines TRBV4-3 with TRBJ2-1, with D possibly matching TRBD2 (5 bases). Germline lookup yields CDR1 LGHNA and CDR2 YSLEER. Trimming took 1 base from V and 7 from J, leaving 14 bases between them. CDR3 length equals 15 residues. The CDR3 DNA is TGCGCCAGCAGCCAAGTTAGCGCCCTGACAAATGAGCAGTTCTTC. This codes for CASSQVSALTNEQFF.

This chain links TRBV2 with TRBJ2-5, with 7 bases fitting TRBD2. The V gene's germline CDR1 is SNHLY and CDR2 FYNNEI. The J segment lost 5 bases and the V segment lost 8 bases, leaving 8 bases of the junction unmatched. The CDR3 contains 13 residues. In nucleotides, the CDR3 is TGTGCCAGCGAGGGCGGGAGTAGGGAGACCCAGTACTTC. Translating gives CASEGGSRETQYF.